Below, 3 T cell receptor beta chains from the same sample are listed, as sequenced in a study of coeliac disease. TCRdb's copy holds only in-frame clones and misses some; the assay was immunoSEQ multiplex PCR. The data show over 7,000 clones, around three fifths seen once. Material: intraepithelial lymphocytes from the gut. These TCRs come from an older woman with celiac disease.

Judged by abundance, this clone is medium-sized. The chain is built from TRBV2 and TRBJ2-1; 8 bases are shared with TRBD2. The germline V gene encodes CDR1 SNHLY and CDR2 FYNNEI. V lost 7 bases and J lost 3; bases outside the gene matches: 5. The CDR3 has 14 residues. DNA of the CDR3: TGTGCCAGCATTGGCGGGGGGTTCTACAATGAGCAGTTCTTC. This encodes CASIGGGFYNEQFF.

The rearrangement links TRBV7-8 to TRBJ2-7; D not certain. The CDR3 spans 14 residues. The germline V gene encodes CDR1 SGHVS and CDR2 FQNEAQ. V dropped 5 bases and J dropped 2 bases, with 13 bases sitting between them. CDR3 DNA sequence: TGTGCCAGCAGCCGCGCTATGGGCCCCTACGAGCAGTACTTC. It codes for CASSRAMGPYEQYF.

This chain links TRBV9 with TRBJ2-7; 8 nucleotides match TRBD1. The CDR3 covers 15 residues. The ends lost 4 bases at V and 1 base at J; junction bases unmatched: 7. CDR1 is SGDLS, CDR2 YYNGEE, per germline. The CDR3 loop reads CASSPRDRLSYEQYF. The CDR3 nucleotides read TGTGCCAGCAGCCCTCGGGACAGGCTTTCCTACGAGCAGTACTTC.